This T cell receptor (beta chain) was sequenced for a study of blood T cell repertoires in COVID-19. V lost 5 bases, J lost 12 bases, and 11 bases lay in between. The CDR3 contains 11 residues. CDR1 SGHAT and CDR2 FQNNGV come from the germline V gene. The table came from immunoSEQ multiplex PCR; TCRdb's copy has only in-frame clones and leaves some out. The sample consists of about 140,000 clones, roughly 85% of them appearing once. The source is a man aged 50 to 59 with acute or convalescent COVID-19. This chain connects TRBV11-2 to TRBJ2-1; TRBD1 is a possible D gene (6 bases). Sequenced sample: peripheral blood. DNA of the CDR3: TGTGCCAGCAGCGGGGTAGGGGGGCAGTTCTTC. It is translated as CASSGVGGQFF.